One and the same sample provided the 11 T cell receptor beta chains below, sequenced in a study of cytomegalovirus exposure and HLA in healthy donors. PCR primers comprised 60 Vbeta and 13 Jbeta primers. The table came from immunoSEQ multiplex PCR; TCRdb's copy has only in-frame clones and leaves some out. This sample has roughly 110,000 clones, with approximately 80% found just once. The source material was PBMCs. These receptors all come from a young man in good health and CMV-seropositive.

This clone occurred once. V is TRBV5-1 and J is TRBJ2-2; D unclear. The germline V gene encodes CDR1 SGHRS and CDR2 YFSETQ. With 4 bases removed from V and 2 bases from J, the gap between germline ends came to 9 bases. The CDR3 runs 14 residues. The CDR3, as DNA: TGCGCCAGCAGCCCCGCGGCCAACACCGGGGAGCTGTTTTTT. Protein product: CASSPAANTGELFF.

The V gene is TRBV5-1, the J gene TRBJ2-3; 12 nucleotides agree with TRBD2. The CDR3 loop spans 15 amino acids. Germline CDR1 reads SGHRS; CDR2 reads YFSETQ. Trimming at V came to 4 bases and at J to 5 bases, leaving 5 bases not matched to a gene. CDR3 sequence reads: CASSLGLAGRDTQYF. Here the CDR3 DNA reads TGCGCCAGCAGCCTCGGACTAGCGGGGAGAGATACGCAGTATTTT.

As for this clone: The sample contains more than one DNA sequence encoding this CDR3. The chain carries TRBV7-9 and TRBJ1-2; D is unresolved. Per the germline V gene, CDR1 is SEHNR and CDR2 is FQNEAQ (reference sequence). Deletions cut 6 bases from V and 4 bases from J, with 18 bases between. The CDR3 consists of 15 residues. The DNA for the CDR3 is TGTGCCAGCAGTTCCCCCGGAGCCAACCTCTATGGCTACACCTTC. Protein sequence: CASSSPGANLYGYTF.

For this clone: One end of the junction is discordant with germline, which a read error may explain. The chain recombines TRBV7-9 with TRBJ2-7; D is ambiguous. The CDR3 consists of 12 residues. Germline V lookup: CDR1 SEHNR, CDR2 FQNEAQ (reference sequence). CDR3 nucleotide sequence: TGTTCCAGCAGCTTATCCTTTTACGAGCAGTACTTC. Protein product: CSSSLSFYEQYF.

CDR3 region: CAWSNNYEQYV. As DNA, the CDR3 is TGTGCCTGGAGTAACAACTACGAGCAGTACGTC. The chain links TRBV30 to TRBJ2-7; D call uncertain. Germline-derived CDR1 and CDR2 are GTSNPN and SVGIG (reference sequence). Trimming took off 2 bases at V and 3 bases at J, with 5 bases between the two ends. The length of the CDR3 is 11 residues.

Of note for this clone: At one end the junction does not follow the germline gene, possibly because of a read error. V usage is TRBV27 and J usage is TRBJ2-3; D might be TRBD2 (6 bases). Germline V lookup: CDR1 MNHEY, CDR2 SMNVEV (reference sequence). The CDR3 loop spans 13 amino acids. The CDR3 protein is CASSLTSTDTQYF. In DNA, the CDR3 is TGTGCCAGCAGTTTAACTAGCACCGATACGCAGTATTTT.

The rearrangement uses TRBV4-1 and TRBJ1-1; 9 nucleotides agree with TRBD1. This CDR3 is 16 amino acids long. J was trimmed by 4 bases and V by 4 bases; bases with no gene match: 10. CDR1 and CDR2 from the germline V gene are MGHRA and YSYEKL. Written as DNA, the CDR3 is TGCGCCAGCAGCCCCCTAGGACAGGGGTTGAGCACTGAAGCTTTCTTT. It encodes CASSPLGQGLSTEAFF.

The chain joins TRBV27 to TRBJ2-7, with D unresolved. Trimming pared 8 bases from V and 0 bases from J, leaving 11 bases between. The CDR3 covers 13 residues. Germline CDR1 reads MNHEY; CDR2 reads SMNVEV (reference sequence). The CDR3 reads CASCSSFSYEQYF. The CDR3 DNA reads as TGTGCCAGCTGTTCCTCCTTCTCCTACGAGCAGTACTTC.

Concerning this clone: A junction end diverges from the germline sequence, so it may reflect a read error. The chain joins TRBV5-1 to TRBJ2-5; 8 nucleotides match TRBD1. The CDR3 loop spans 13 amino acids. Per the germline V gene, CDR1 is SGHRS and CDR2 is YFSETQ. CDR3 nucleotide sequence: TGCGCCGGCAGCCGCGGACAGGGTGAGACCCAGTACTTC. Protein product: CAGSRGQGETQYF.

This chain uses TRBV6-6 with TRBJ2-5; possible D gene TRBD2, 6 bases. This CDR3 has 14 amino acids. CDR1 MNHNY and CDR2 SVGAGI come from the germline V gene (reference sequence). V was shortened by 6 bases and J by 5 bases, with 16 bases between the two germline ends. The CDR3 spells CASSLPRREETQYF. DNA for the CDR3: TGTGCCAGCAGCCTCCCTCGCCGGGAGGAGACCCAGTACTTC.

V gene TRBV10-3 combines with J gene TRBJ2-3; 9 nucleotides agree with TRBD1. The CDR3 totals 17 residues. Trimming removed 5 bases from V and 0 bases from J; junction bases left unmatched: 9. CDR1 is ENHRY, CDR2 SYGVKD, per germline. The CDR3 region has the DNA TGTGCCATCAGTCGGGGACAGGGTTTTATAAGCACAGATACGCAGTATTTT. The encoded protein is CAISRGQGFISTDTQYF.